This T cell receptor (beta chain) was identified during a study of immune evolution from preneoplasia to lung adenocarcinoma (dated by TCRdb to about 2021). The study in broad terms: HLA loss of heterozygosity was found in approximately 7.6% of AIS, roughly 16% of MIA and roughly 31% of ADC lesions, and in no AAH lesions. The study combined immune gene expression, TCR sequencing and multiplex immunofluorescence to profile immune contexture across lung adenocarcinoma precursors and invasive adenocarcinoma. The immune data were integrated with whole exome sequencing and methylation data from the same cohort of nodules. A total of under 60 patients with pulmonary nodules who underwent surgical resection were included in the overall cohort. POLYSOLVER was used to infer Class I HLA alleles from exome data, and LOHHLA was used to detect allele-specific HLA loss. Sample size was determined by specimen availability and not by a prior power calculation. A total of some 51 patients contributed TCR sequencing data. It was reported in the study that 100 to 110 samples were used for TCR sequencing. Resected precursor lesions (AAH, AIS, MIA) and invasive adenocarcinomas were compared against paired morphologically normal lung tissue. Summary of the overall study and its limitations: Top T cell clone frequencies were highest in normal lung and appeared to decrease progressively from AAH through AIS, MIA and invasive adenocarcinoma. Normal lung showed the highest clonality, whereas later-stage lesions appeared to have higher T cell density and diversity but lower clonality. Compared with EGFR-mutant or double wild-type lesions, KRAS-mutant nodules had the highest T cell clonality. The findings rested on association rather than direct causation, and larger cohorts with long-term follow-up and longitudinal biopsies were considered necessary. Because all patients came from Japan and China, whether the findings apply to Western populations was uncertain.

TCR beta CDR3 regions were sequenced from DNA using the immunoSEQ hsTCRbeta Kit. The study's own analysis went as follows. The ImmunoSEQ Analyzer was used to analyse the TCR sequencing data. T cell clonality was defined as 1 minus Pielou's evenness, as computed on productive rearrangements. T cell diversity was measured with the inverse Simpson index on productive templates. T cell density was defined as TCR beta template counts normalized to usable DNA, with usable DNA estimated by amplification and sequencing of housekeeping genes. TCR metrics were compared across histologic stages using two-sided Kruskal-Wallis tests. Here the immuneACCESS table is served through TCRdb, limited to in-frame sequences with V and J called. Missing clones are a known gap in these copies; in checked studies unresolved V genes cover under half, and the rest lacks a known reason. D and trimming were read from the DNA, whereas the V and J calls and clone size are those reported in that table. This sample has roughly 35,000 clones in its table, and 74% of those were observed once. 5.5% to 7.5% of the sample goes to the ten largest clones.

Regarding this clone: Its antigen remains unidentified. No base quality values were provided; no much bigger clone lies one nucleotide off.

The patients had resection in Japan or China between the mid-2010s and the late 2010s. Two lung cancer pathologists independently confirmed the histologic diagnosis of each case on H&E slides. Macro-dissection after pathologic assessment enriched premalignant or tumor cells for nucleic acid extraction. The AllPrep DNA/RNA FFPE Kit was used to isolate DNA from FFPE tissue. This TCR was recovered from a person between 55 and 70 years old with lung adenocarcinoma. Sequencing was done on a sample of FFPE invasive lung adenocarcinoma tissue. This specimen's cell subset or site label, interpreted: frankly invasive lung adenocarcinoma (ADC).

The CDR3 is CASSPLDRGEQYF. The nucleotide sequence reads TGTGCCAGCTCCCCTTTGGACAGGGGGGAGCAGTACTTC. This chain joins TRBV18 to TRBJ2-7, with 10 junctional bases fitting TRBD1. For this chain, trimming is 6 bases at the V end and 7 bases at the J end, and the number of junction bases without a gene match is 6. The CDR3 measures 13 amino acids from cysteine to phenylalanine. The only DNA kept is the CDR3, 39 bases in frame from the first base. As encoded in the germline V gene, CDR1 is KGHSH while CDR2 is LQKENI.